A selection of T cell receptor beta chains follows, all from one sample in a study of blood T cell repertoires in COVID-19. TCRdb keeps only in-frame clones here, not all; method: immunoSEQ multiplex PCR. Of 150,000 to 200,000 clones in the sample, approximately 86% were seen once. Input material: peripheral blood. The source of these receptors is a man in his 70s with acute or convalescent COVID-19. CDR3s include the opening cysteine and the closing phenylalanine or tryptophan. Fields, in order: J gene, V gene, D gene, clone size, CDR3 protein, CDR3 DNA. The D gene is left open where the match is weak. Some rows have no size entry. The others give once, few or many, or a class for an expanded clone.

>TRBJ1-5|TRBV28|NA|NA
CASSLTGGHQPQHF
TGTGCCAGCAGTTTGACGGGGGGCCATCAGCCCCAGCATTTT
>TRBJ2-7|TRBV4-3|NA|NA
CASSQDRGRVEQYF
TGCGCCAGCAGCCAAGACAGGGGCCGGGTCGAGCAGTACTTC
>TRBJ1-6|TRBV18|NA|NA
CASSTQPHSPLHF
TGTGCCAGCTCAACACAGCCCCATTCACCCCTCCACTTT
>TRBJ1-1|TRBV5-4|NA|NA
CASSLGSSGNTEAFF
TGTGCCAGCAGCTTGGGCTCTTCGGGGAACACTGAAGCTTTCTTT
>TRBJ2-7|TRBV6-5|NA|NA
CASSRGAIAYEQYF
TGTGCCAGCAGTCGGGGGGCTATCGCGTACGAGCAGTACTTC
>TRBJ1-1|TRBV7-3|NA|NA
CASSFVQETEAFF
TGTGCCAGCAGCTTCGTCCAAGAGACTGAAGCTTTCTTT
>TRBJ2-5|TRBV11-1|TRBD1|NA
CASRDRGVEETQYF
TGTGCCAGCAGGGACAGGGGGGTAGAGGAGACCCAGTACTTC
>TRBJ2-1|TRBV29-1|TRBD2|NA
CSVDVAGGGYNEQFF
TGCAGCGTTGATGTAGCGGGAGGTGGATACAATGAGCAGTTCTTC
>TRBJ1-4|TRBV21-1|NA|NA
CASSRQVKNRTRNEKLFF
TGTGCCAGCAGCAGGCAGGTAAAGAACCGTACCCGTAATGAAAAACTGTTTTTT
>TRBJ2-5|TRBV9|NA|NA
CASSVVGADETQYF
TGTGCCAGCAGCGTAGTAGGGGCCGATGAGACCCAGTACTTC
>TRBJ2-7|TRBV21-1|NA|NA
CASSKAPLVSPYEQYF
TGTGCCAGCAGCAAAGCCCCTCTAGTCTCCCCCTACGAGCAGTACTTC
>TRBJ2-3|TRBV7-7|TRBD1|NA
CASSRTGARTDTQYF
TGTGCTAGCAGCCGGACAGGGGCTAGGACAGATACGCAGTATTTT
>TRBJ2-5|TRBV11-2|TRBD1|NA
CASSPDRVVETQYF
TGTGCCAGCAGCCCAGACAGGGTAGTTGAGACCCAGTACTTC
>TRBJ1-1|TRBV10-1|TRBD1|NA
CASRRQGDTEAFF
TGCGCCAGCAGGAGACAGGGGGACACTGAAGCTTTCTTT
>TRBJ1-2|TRBV5-4|NA|once
CASSPSDRNGYTF
TGTGCCAGCAGCCCCTCCGACAGAAATGGCTACACCTTC
>TRBJ1-6|TRBV15|TRBD1|NA
CATSRSPATAGGLLNNSPLHF
TGTGCCACCAGCAGATCCCCGGCGACGGCAGGGGGCCTTCTCAATAATTCACCCCTCCACTTT
>TRBJ2-3|TRBV19|TRBD2|NA
CASSLGEGDTQYF
TGTGCCAGTAGTCTCGGGGAGGGAGATACGCAGTATTTT
>TRBJ2-2|TRBV19|NA|NA
CASREDMANLMLNTGELFF
TGTGCCAGTAGGGAGGATATGGCAAATTTAATGCTTAACACCGGGGAGCTGTTTTTT
>TRBJ1-1|TRBV20-1|NA|NA
CSARDSEAFF
TGCAGTGCTAGAGACAGTGAAGCTTTCTTT
>TRBJ1-5|TRBV28|NA|few
CASSLPISGGEPQHF
TGTGCCAGCAGTTTACCCATTTCCGGCGGGGAGCCCCAGCATTTT
>TRBJ2-7|TRBV7-8|NA|NA
CASSSAGVGPSEQYF
TGTGCCAGCAGCTCGGCCGGGGTTGGTCCGTCCGAGCAGTACTTC
>TRBJ2-2|TRBV6-1|NA|NA
CASSERFGGYTGELFF
TGTGCCAGCAGTGAGAGGTTCGGAGGATATACCGGGGAGCTGTTTTTT
>TRBJ1-5|TRBV2|NA|NA
CASSPMSGHSNQPQHF
TGTGCCAGCAGCCCCATGAGCGGCCATAGCAATCAGCCCCAGCATTTT
>TRBJ2-1|TRBV27|NA|NA
CASSGTTDNEQFF
TGTGCCAGCTCCGGGACAACGGACAATGAGCAGTTCTTC
>TRBJ1-2|TRBV20-1|TRBD1|NA
CSASKRTGGEGYTF
TGCAGTGCTAGTAAGCGGACAGGGGGCGAGGGCTACACCTTC
>TRBJ1-1|TRBV7-9|TRBD1|NA
CASSGTGVREAFF
TGTGCCAGCAGCGGGACAGGGGTGAGGGAAGCTTTCTTT
>TRBJ2-1|TRBV7-2|NA|NA
CASSFIGEDNEQFF
TGTGCCAGCAGTTTTATCGGGGAGGACAATGAGCAGTTCTTC
>TRBJ2-1|TRBV27|TRBD1|NA
CASSFHRGPFF
TGTGCCAGCAGTTTCCACAGGGGCCCTTTCTTC
>TRBJ1-6|TRBV5-1|TRBD1|NA
CATRDSSSSYNSPLHF
TGCGCCACCCGGGACAGTTCGAGCTCCTATAATTCACCCCTCCACTTT
>TRBJ2-1|TRBV27|TRBD2|NA
CASSLGREWYRHEQFF
TGTGCCAGCAGTTTAGGGCGGGAGTGGTATCGCCATGAGCAGTTCTTC
>TRBJ1-5|TRBV28|NA|once
CASSFNREPQHF
TGTGCCAGCAGTTTTAATCGAGAGCCCCAGCATTTT
>TRBJ1-1|TRBV28|TRBD1|NA
CASSFGTGPEAFF
TGTGCCAGCAGTTTTGGGACAGGCCCTGAAGCTTTCTTT
>TRBJ1-5|TRBV2|NA|NA
CASSEGGQWQPQHF
TGTGCCAGCAGTGAAGGCGGACAATGGCAGCCCCAGCATTTT
>TRBJ2-1|TRBV4-3|NA|NA
CASSQAINLEQFF
TGCGCCAGCAGCCAGGCAATCAATCTTGAGCAGTTCTTC
>TRBJ2-7|TRBV5-1|TRBD2|NA
CASSYTSGYSYEQYF
TGCGCCAGCAGCTATACTAGCGGGTACTCCTACGAGCAGTACTTC
>TRBJ1-4|TRBV4-3|TRBD1|NA
CASSQDPSGRGLSKLFF
TGCGCCAGCAGCCAAGACCCTTCCGGCAGGGGGCTATCAAAACTGTTTTTT
>TRBJ2-7|TRBV18|TRBD1|NA
CASSPQPRGNEQYF
TGTGCCAGCTCACCCCAGCCCAGGGGGAACGAGCAGTACTTC
>TRBJ2-7|TRBV6-5|TRBD2|once
CATQTSGLGEQYF
TGTGCCACCCAGACTAGCGGGCTGGGGGAGCAGTACTTC
>TRBJ2-5|TRBV9|TRBD1|NA
CASSVGQVGETQYF
TGTGCCAGCAGCGTCGGACAGGTCGGCGAGACCCAGTACTTC
>TRBJ2-5|TRBV19|NA|NA
CASTQTRHEFETQYF
TGTGCCAGTACCCAGACTAGGCATGAGTTTGAGACCCAGTACTTC
>TRBJ1-5|TRBV28|NA|NA
CASIIPYSNQPQHF
TGTGCCAGCATAATCCCCTATAGCAATCAGCCCCAGCATTTT
>TRBJ2-1|TRBV7-9|TRBD2|NA
CASSWPGTSGGEQFF
TGTGCCAGCAGCTGGCCCGGGACTAGCGGGGGTGAGCAGTTCTTC
>TRBJ1-2|TRBV29-1|NA|few
CSVETGTYGYTF
TGCAGCGTTGAAACAGGGACCTATGGCTACACCTTC
>TRBJ2-3|TRBV4-1|NA|NA
CASSHLRDTQYF
TGCGCCAGCAGCCACCTCCGGGATACGCAGTATTTT
>TRBJ1-2|TRBV29-1|NA|NA
CSGTGAYGYTF
TGCAGCGGGACTGGAGCCTATGGCTACACCTTC
>TRBJ2-5|TRBV6-5|TRBD1|once
CASNTPGGQETQYF
TGTGCCAGCAATACACCAGGGGGCCAAGAGACCCAGTACTTC
>TRBJ2-1|TRBV20-1|NA|NA
CSASDWSSYNEQFF
TGCAGTGCTAGTGACTGGAGCTCCTACAATGAGCAGTTCTTC
>TRBJ1-5|TRBV24-1|NA|NA
CATDPFWTKGINQPQHF
TGTGCCACCGACCCGTTCTGGACGAAGGGGATCAATCAGCCCCAGCATTTT
>TRBJ2-1|TRBV19|NA|NA
CASSIADNEQFF
TGTGCCAGTAGTATAGCCGACAATGAGCAGTTCTTC
>TRBJ2-1|TRBV2|NA|few
CATSPGTSYNEQFF
TGTGCCACCTCCCCAGGGACTTCTTACAATGAGCAGTTCTTC
>TRBJ2-7|TRBV2|TRBD2|NA
CASRWGGFSYEQYF
TGTGCCAGCAGGTGGGGGGGGTTTAGCTACGAGCAGTACTTC
>TRBJ2-7|TRBV7-8|TRBD2|NA
CASSAGTSGYEQYF
TGTGCCAGCAGCGCTGGGACTAGCGGCTACGAGCAGTACTTC
>TRBJ2-7|TRBV7-9|TRBD2|NA
CASSFRGGLAGVEQYF
TGTGCCAGCAGCTTCAGGGGGGGACTAGCGGGAGTCGAGCAGTACTTC
>TRBJ2-2|TRBV19|TRBD1|NA
CASSTTGAGTGELFF
TGTGCCAGTAGTACGACAGGGGCCGGCACCGGGGAGCTGTTTTTT